Reported below is one T cell receptor beta chain. Its cognate antigen has yet to be identified. No base quality values were provided; no much bigger clone lies one nucleotide off. The data are from a study of regulatory T cells in long-lasting Graves disease (dated by TCRdb to about 2021). Broadly, across the study: Patients with newly diagnosed Graves' disease had been on antithyroid drugs for under 3 months. The study took place in China and was registered as a clinical trial. This study used TCR sequencing and RNA sequencing of peripheral blood to compare persistent Graves' disease patients against newly diagnosed Graves' disease patients. TCR sequencing covered about 13 persistent and about 20 newly diagnosed Graves' disease patients, 33 samples in total. What the research found in general, with its limitations: Compared with newly diagnosed patients, patients with persistent Graves' disease had lower TCR Shannon entropy and fewer highly expanded clones, which suggests clonal expansion. As a limitation, the authors acknowledged that the small sample size may reduce accuracy. More public clonotypes were shared among persistent patients (under 3,000) than among newly diagnosed patients (966). Only the TCR beta chain was sequenced and analyzed. Because the primary lesion, thyroid tissue, could not be accessed, the study looked at peripheral blood alone.

This specimen's time point label, interpreted: newly diagnosed GD, antithyroid drugs for less than 3 months. For both TCR sequencing and RNA sequencing, RNA was extracted from PBMCs using TRIzol. The diagnosis of Graves' disease was made according to American Thyroid Association guidelines. Patients for the study were recruited at an endocrinology department in Xi'an, China. Each patient gave about 8.1 milliliters of peripheral blood, collected in an EDTA anticoagulant tube. Ficoll Paque Plus density gradient separation was used to isolate PBMCs, and no further T cell sorting was done. RNA quality was checked with an Agilent 2100 Bioanalyzer and agarose gel, and concentration with a NanoDrop 2000. To prepare the library, multiplex PCR was applied. Sequencing used an Illumina HiSeq 4000. iRepertoire HTBI primers and Arm-PCR amplification of CDR3 regions were used to construct TCR beta libraries. Before sequencing, the PCR products underwent gel purification. In the source study's methods: Gene usage analysis of CDR3 amino acid clonotypes relied on the roughly 64 TRBV and about 15 TRBJ segments identified across samples. COPE and FqMerger were used to merge filtered high-quality paired reads into contigs. Contigs were aligned with BLAST to IMGT TRBV, TRBD and TRBJ reference genes, and CDR3 was defined per IMGT. Any clonotype with a frequency above 0.1% was classified as a highly expanded clone. Repertoire diversity was measured by Shannon entropy, and V-J evenness by the Gini coefficient. A clonotype found in more than one individual was treated as public. TCRdb cleaned the public reads at Q25 with fastp, built clones with MiXCR and kept in-frame beta chains. CDR3 protein sequences are deduplicated, and each keeps its most common genes and DNA. TCRdb's processing, not the study's, gives the V and J calls here. For this sample the table gives about 430,000 distinct CDR3 sequences, of which over 14% were detected only once. The ten largest clones take up about 7.8% of the sample.

The same sample was also studied in work on T cells in Graves' hyperthyroidism and ophthalmopathy. As that second study puts it: Graves' hyperthyroidism was defined as stable when no progression to ophthalmopathy occurred over 18 months of follow-up. Hyperthyroidism patients were aged 18 to 65 years and newly diagnosed, with disease duration of less than 2 months. Patients with uncontrolled infections, other autoimmune diseases, pregnancy or lactation were excluded. Diagnoses relied on clinical symptoms, serum thyroxine and TRAb, thyroid ultrasound and orbital computed tomography. For the first round of RT-PCR on the TCR CDR3, the HTBI primer set was used together with the Qiagen OneStep RT-PCR kit. Most expanded thyroid clonotypes (frequency above 0.001) were also detected in blood, a finding suggesting that blood repertoires may reflect thyroid immune responses. A model built on a 13 V-J signature distinguished ophthalmopathy from stable hyperthyroidism, reaching around 87% sensitivity and 81.08% specificity in cross-validation and 80%/75% in testing. In validation, the model predicted progression to ophthalmopathy with around 71% sensitivity and over 72% specificity, a median of 6.5 months before onset. A discovery cohort of 95 to 100 patients, about 43 with Graves' ophthalmopathy and over 55 with stable Graves' hyperthyroidism, was used to find distinguishing TCR V-J signatures. Prospective prediction of ophthalmopathy was tested in an independent validation cohort consisting of some 19 hyperthyroidism patients and around 16 patients who later progressed to ophthalmopathy. For training and testing, the 100 patients in the discovery cohort were randomly divided in a 7:3 ratio. In more than 5 Graves' hyperthyroidism patients, the study also compared T-cell repertoires from thyroid tissue with T-cell repertoires from blood. Once sampling was done, hyperthyroidism patients were given methimazole at a starting dose of 30 mg daily, whereas ophthalmopathy patients were given high-dose intravenous methylprednisolone. A second multiplex PCR round built the libraries, followed by size selection and purification. Libraries were sequenced paired-end with 100 bp reads on an Illumina HiSeq2000. SOAPnuke was used to process the raw data, throwing out any read that contained adapters or uncalled bases, had a mean Phred below 15, or lacked an exact constant-primer or identifier match. COPE v1.2.5 was used to merge high-quality paired reads, and clonotypes were defined as unique nucleotide sequences. Clonotypes were aligned to IMGT TRBV, TRBD and TRBJ reference segments using MiTCR v1.1. Analysis was restricted to V-J combinations with a frequency above 0.0001, which covered roughly 99% of repertoires. The TCS score was defined as F50 (clonal expansion) divided by E x V (chaos), with BLOSUM62-based TCRdist calculated between CDR3 peptides within each V-J. Welch's t-statistics and random forest reduced approximately 520 V-J features to 13, which were used in a naive Bayes classifier (R e1071). No statistical method was used to set the sample size in advance, and investigators knew the group allocation. TCR Vbeta CDR3 sequencing of approximately 140 peripheral blood samples (roughly 41 ophthalmopathy, approximately 80 hyperthyroidism and roughly 17 progressor patients) is reported in the paper.

The sample in question was peripheral blood mononuclear cells (PBMCs), obtained at new diagnosis, from a patient treated with antithyroid drugs. The TCR sequence derives from a woman in her forties with Graves disease. Donor details come from another sample of the same person, matched by shared clones.

The DNA sequence is as follows: TGTGCCACCAGTTTAAGTCGATCTGGGGCCAACGTCCTGACTTTC. It is translated as CATSLSRSGANVLTF. Here the chain combines TRBV15 and TRBJ2-6, with an unclear D gene assignment. V is reduced by 6 bases and J by 1 base, leaving a spacing of 10 bases between them. For CDR1 and CDR2, the germline V gene (reference sequence) lists LNHNV and YYDKDF. Including the terminal cysteine and phenylalanine, the CDR3 comprises 15 residues. Only CDR3 DNA remains: 45 bases, in frame from the first base.